The next 13 T cell receptor beta chains were all read from a single sample in a study of early T cells in non-severe SARS-CoV-2 infection. MiXCR was run by TCRdb on the 5' RACE reads, yielding one entry per CDR3 protein. The sample lists roughly 100,000 distinct CDR3 sequences; approximately 15% were seen once. The source material was whole blood. The source is an adult who was a healthcare worker with PCR-confirmed SARS-CoV-2 infection or an uninfected control (not recorded which).

This chain uses TRBV28 with TRBJ1-1, with D tentatively TRBD1 (5 bases). CDR1 and CDR2 from the germline V gene are MDHEN and SYDVKM. The CDR3 is 16 residues long. Trimming shortened V by 5 bases and J by 5 bases, and 21 bases separated the two germline ends. In nucleotides, the CDR3 is TGTGCCAGCAGTCCCCCGGGCTCGGGACCGGGAACTGAAGCTTTCTTT. It translates to CASSPPGSGPGTEAFF.

In its sample, this clonotype was seen many times. This chain uses TRBV20-1 with TRBJ2-5; D gene unclear. Germline CDR1 is DFQATT and CDR2 is SNEGSKA (reference sequence). The V end was cut by 3 bases, the J end by 1 base, with 0 bases between. The CDR3 runs to 10 residues. CDR3 protein: CSASQETQYF. In DNA, the CDR3 is TGCAGTGCTAGCCAAGAGACCCAGTACTTC.

In its sample, this clonotype was seen a few times. This chain uses TRBV7-2 with TRBJ2-7; tentative D call: TRBD2 (6 bases). V shed 1 base and J shed 4 bases, with 14 bases lying between them. This CDR3 spans 15 amino acids. Germline V gives CDR1 SGHTA, CDR2 FQGNSA. CDR3 in amino acids: CASSLDSGTGYEQYF. CDR3 nucleotide sequence: TGTGCCAGCAGCTTAGATTCAGGGACTGGATACGAGCAGTACTTC.

The J gene is TRBJ2-7, the V gene TRBV7-9; D possibly corresponds to TRBD2 (6 bases). Germline V CDR1 and CDR2: SEHNR, FQNEAQ (reference sequence). The CDR3 is 13 amino acids. Trimming took 6 bases from V and 1 from J, leaving 10 bases between them. The CDR3 spells CASRWDSSYEQYF. As DNA, the CDR3 is TGTGCCAGCAGATGGGACTCATCCTACGAGCAGTACTTC.

This clonotype was observed a few times. J is TRBJ2-1 and V is TRBV7-2; 13 bases line up with TRBD2. From germline, CDR1 is SGHTA and CDR2 FQGNSA. V lost 3 bases, J lost 9 bases, and 11 bases stayed unmatched. CDR3 length: 17 residues. The CDR3 DNA sequence: TGTGCCAGCAGCTTGACTAGCGGGGGGCCTAGTACAAGTGAGCAGTTCTTC. Translated: CASSLTSGGPSTSEQFF.

This chain joins TRBV12-3 or TRBV12-4 and TRBJ2-7, with D hard to call. The V gene lost 3 bases and the J gene lost 4 bases, with 10 bases spanning the gap. The CDR3 loop spans 13 amino acids. DNA for the CDR3: TGTGCCAGCAGTTTCAACCTCATATACGAGCAGTACTTC. Encoded protein: CASSFNLIYEQYF.

This clonotype was seen repeatedly, ten times or more. V gene TRBV9 combines with J gene TRBJ1-2; TRBD1 aligns across 8 bases. From germline, CDR1 is SGDLS and CDR2 YYNGEE. V was pared by 0 bases and J by 8 bases, with 6 bases of the junction left unmatched. There are 14 residues in the CDR3. CDR3: CASSVGRQGNGYTF. The CDR3 DNA is TGTGCCAGCAGCGTAGGCAGACAGGGGAACGGCTACACCTTC.

This clonotype was picked up many times. V gene TRBV24-1 combines with J gene TRBJ1-4; tentative D call: TRBD1 (5 bases). CDR1 is KGHDR, CDR2 SFDVKD, per germline. V was pared by 0 bases and J by 2 bases, with 6 bases between. The CDR3 loop spans 15 amino acids. The CDR3 region is CATSDLEGTNEKLFF. DNA for the CDR3: TGTGCCACCAGTGATTTGGAGGGGACTAATGAAAAACTGTTTTTT.

The chain has TRBV7-2 and TRBJ1-1, with D possibly matching TRBD1 (6 bases). The germline gives CDR1 SGHTA, CDR2 FQGNSA. Trimming took 3 bases from V and 4 from J, leaving 9 bases between them. The CDR3 extends over 13 amino acids. The DNA of the CDR3 is TGTGCCAGCAGCTTCAGGGGCATCACTGAAGCTTTCTTT. Translating gives CASSFRGITEAFF.

This clonotype was recorded at least ten times. The rearrangement joins TRBV18 to TRBJ1-2; TRBD1 agrees at 8 bases. The germline V gene encodes CDR1 KGHSH and CDR2 LQKENI. The CDR3 length is 15 residues. V gave up 3 bases and J gave up 4 bases; unmatched junction bases: 7. The CDR3 sequence: CASSPIGQGAYGYTF. The CDR3 DNA reads as TGTGCCAGCTCACCTATTGGACAGGGAGCCTATGGCTACACCTTC.

This clonotype was seen a few times. The chain links TRBV5-5 to TRBJ2-7, with D perhaps TRBD1 (6 bases). The CDR3 is 14 amino acids. Trimming cost V 4 bases and J 3 bases, with 14 bases left between them. Germline CDR1 reads SGHKS; CDR2 reads YYEKEE (reference sequence). The chain's CDR3 is CASSATGRIYEQYF. The CDR3 DNA reads TGTGCCAGCAGCGCAACAGGGAGAATCTACGAGCAGTACTTC. Full variable domain (outside the CDR3, taken from reference TRBV5-5 and TRBJ2-7): DAGVTQSPTHLIKTRGQQVTLRCSPISGHKSVSWYQQVLGQGPQFIFQYYEKEERGRGNFPDRFSARQFPNYSSELNVNALLLGDSALYLCASSATGRIYEQYFGPGTRLTVT.

This clonotype showed up many times. The chain employs TRBV7-2 and TRBJ2-1; TRBD2 might be the D (5 bases). Deletions cut 5 bases from V and 2 bases from J, with 13 bases between. The CDR3 is made up of 15 amino acids. Germline V gene sequence: CDR1 SGHTA, CDR2 FQGNSA. CDR3 amino acids: CASSPRTPTYNEQFF. For the CDR3, the DNA is TGTGCCAGCAGCCCCCGGACTCCTACCTACAATGAGCAGTTCTTC.

The chain uses TRBV4-2 and TRBJ1-2; D remains unclear. CDR3 length equals 11 residues. V dropped 1 base and J dropped 7 bases, with 4 bases sitting between them. CDR1 is LGHNA and CDR2 is YNFKEQ in the germline V gene. The CDR3 spells CASSQGLGYTF. In DNA form, the CDR3 reads TGTGCCAGCAGCCAAGGACTTGGCTACACCTTC.